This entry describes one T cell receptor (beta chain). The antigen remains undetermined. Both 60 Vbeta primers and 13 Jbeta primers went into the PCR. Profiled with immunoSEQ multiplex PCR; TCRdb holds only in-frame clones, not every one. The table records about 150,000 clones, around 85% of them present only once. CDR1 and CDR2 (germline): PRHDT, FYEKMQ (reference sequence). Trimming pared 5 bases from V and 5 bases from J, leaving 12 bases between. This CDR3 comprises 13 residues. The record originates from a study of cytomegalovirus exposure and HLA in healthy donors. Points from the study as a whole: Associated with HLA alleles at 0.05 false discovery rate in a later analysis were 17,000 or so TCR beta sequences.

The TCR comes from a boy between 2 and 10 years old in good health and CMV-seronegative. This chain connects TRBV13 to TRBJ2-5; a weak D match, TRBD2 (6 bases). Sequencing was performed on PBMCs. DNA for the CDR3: TGTGCCAGCAGCCCCCCCGGGGGTGAGACCCAGTACTTC. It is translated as CASSPPGGETQYF.